These 27 T cell receptor beta chains were all obtained from the same sample, sequenced in a study of brain T cells in children with intractable seizures. The time point here: blood from clinic visit 5 months post-surgery; TSC patient then seizure free. The protocol was immunoSEQ multiplex PCR, while the TCRdb copy is restricted to in-frame clones and leaves out a portion. Of approximately 330,000 clones in the sample, about 93% were seen once. The sample was peripheral blood, taken more than 4 months after surgery. The source of these receptors is a boy under three years old with tuberous sclerosis and intractable seizures.

This rearrangement joins TRBV5-1 to TRBJ1-2; 7 bases fit TRBD1. This CDR3 comprises 18 residues. V lost 0 bases and J lost 8; bases outside the gene matches: 19. In germline, CDR1 is SGHRS, CDR2 YFSETQ. DNA of the CDR3: TGCGCCAGCAGCTTGGCCCAGGCGACAGGGTCGGGTCAGTACGGCTACACCTTC. Translation: CASSLAQATGSGQYGYTF. Together with reference TRBV5-1 and TRBJ1-2, the CDR3 gives the full variable domain: KAGVTQTPRYLIKTRGQQVTLSCSPISGHRSVSWYQQTPGQGLQFLFEYFSETQRNKGNFPGRFSGRQFSNSRSEMNVSTLELGDSALYLCASSLAQATGSGQYGYTFGSGTRLTVV.

The chain is built from TRBV30 and TRBJ2-1, with 9 nucleotides matching TRBD1. The CDR3 loop spans 17 amino acids. Germline-derived CDR1 and CDR2 are GTSNPN and SVGIG (reference sequence). Unmatched junction bases numbered 18, after V lost 4 bases and J lost 8 bases. The CDR3 here is CAWTGTGYPGWWDEQFF. CDR3 nucleotides: TGTGCCTGGACCGGGACAGGGTATCCGGGTTGGTGGGATGAGCAGTTCTTC. The variable domain in full, with the rest retrieved from reference TRBV30 and TRBJ2-1, is SQTIHQWPATLVQPVGSPLSLECTVEGTSNPNLYWYRQAAGRGLQLLFYSVGIGQISSEVPQNLSASRPQDRQFILSSKKLLLSDSGFYLCAWTGTGYPGWWDEQFFGPGTRLTVL.

Comment on this clone: Its ends do not fully match the called genes, so a read error is possible. The rearrangement uses TRBV28 and TRBJ2-7; 7 bases are a match to TRBD1. Germline V gene lookup returns CDR1 MDHEN and CDR2 SYDVKM. This CDR3 has 11 amino acids. The chain's CDR3 is CASSHRDSFLF. The CDR3 bases are TGTGCCAGCAGCCATCGGGACAGCTTTCTCTTC.

The CDR3 loop reads CASIGEAGPYNEQFF. The CDR3 DNA reads TGTGCCAGCATCGGCGAGGCGGGACCCTACAATGAGCAGTTCTTC. The V gene is TRBV2, the J gene TRBJ2-1; perhaps TRBD2 as D (6 bases). V was shortened by 7 bases and J by 2 bases, with 15 bases between the two germline ends. Germline loops: CDR1 SNHLY, CDR2 FYNNEI. This CDR3 has 15 residues.

The CDR3 DNA follows: TGTGCCAGCAGCCACGTTAGCGGGGTACCCTTAAAAACCTCCTACGAGCAGTACTTC. It encodes CASSHVSGVPLKTSYEQYF. V and J are TRBV4-2 and TRBJ2-7; 8 nucleotides match TRBD2. Looked up from germline, CDR1 is LGHNA and CDR2 is YNFKEQ. V was pared by 3 bases and J by 0 bases, with 16 bases of the junction left unmatched. The CDR3 covers 19 residues.

In its sample, this clone was seen once. This rearrangement joins TRBV9 to TRBJ2-1, with TRBD2 identical over 12 bases. CDR3 length equals 16 residues. V lost 5 bases, J lost 6 bases, and 9 bases stayed unmatched. CDR1 and CDR2 (germline): SGDLS, YYNGEE. In nucleotides, the CDR3 is TGTGCCAGCAGATATACTAGCGGGAGGAAACGCAATGAGCAGTTCTTC. Translating gives CASRYTSGRKRNEQFF.

The chain combines TRBV28 with TRBJ1-2; D is perhaps TRBD1 (5 bases). Per the germline V gene, CDR1 is MDHEN and CDR2 is SYDVKM. With 5 bases removed from V and 7 bases from J, the gap between germline ends came to 14 bases. The CDR3 totals 13 residues. As DNA, the CDR3 is TGTGCCAGCAGTCCCACAGGCAAAATTGGCTACACCTTC. This gives the protein CASSPTGKIGYTF.

The chain has TRBV29-1 and TRBJ2-1, with 9 bases that match TRBD2. Losses at the gene ends were 4 bases for V and 5 bases for J; bases not matched to a gene: 18. The CDR3 runs to 18 residues. Germline V gene data show CDR1 as SQVTM and CDR2 as ANQGSEA. The CDR3 DNA sequence: TGCAGCGTTGGGGACCTAGCGGGGAACGCAGGATACCACAATGAGCAGTTCTTC. This codes for CSVGDLAGNAGYHNEQFF.

J is TRBJ1-4 and V is TRBV18; weak D call: TRBD1 (5 bases). The CDR3 runs 16 residues. Germline V CDR1 and CDR2: KGHSH, LQKENI. Trimming stripped 0 bases from V and 1 base from J, with 9 bases between. The CDR3 DNA is TGTGCCAGCTCACCACCGGAAAGGGGAACTAATGAAAAACTGTTTTTT. Protein product: CASSPPERGTNEKLFF.

The J gene is TRBJ2-3, the V gene TRBV30, with 11 nucleotides matching TRBD2. The CDR3 totals 19 residues. With 5 bases clipped from V and 1 base from J, the junction kept 17 bases outside the gene matches. The germline CDR1 and CDR2 sequences are GTSNPN and SVGIG (reference sequence). CDR3 amino acids: CAWGPLRLAGIEGTDTQYF. CDR3 DNA sequence: TGTGCCTGGGGTCCCCTCCGACTAGCGGGGATAGAGGGCACAGATACGCAGTATTTT.

V gene TRBV5-6 combines with J gene TRBJ2-7; D unresolved. CDR3 length: 13 amino acids. Germline V gene data show CDR1 as SGHDT and CDR2 as YYEEEE. V gave up 1 base and J gave up 6 bases, with 11 bases separating them. The CDR3 DNA reads as TGTGCCAGCAGCTTGTACAATCTGGGCGAGCAGTACTTC. It is translated as CASSLYNLGEQYF.

With regard to this clone: Compared with germline, one end of the junction differs, possibly owing to a read error. The V gene is TRBV6-5, the J gene TRBJ1-1; D gene ambiguous. The CDR3 is made up of 14 amino acids. Germline V gene lookup returns CDR1 MNHEY and CDR2 SVGAGI. CDR3 region: CTSSYSLRNTEAFF. The CDR3 DNA sequence: TGTACCAGCAGTTACAGCCTGCGGAACACTGAAGCTTTCTTT.

The J gene is TRBJ2-5, the V gene TRBV7-9; D ambiguous. The CDR3 has 15 amino acids. V was cut by 5 bases and J by 3 bases, with 16 bases left in between. Germline V gives CDR1 SEHNR, CDR2 FQNEAQ (reference sequence). The CDR3 DNA reads as TGTGCCAGCAGCCGCATTGGACGGAAGGAAGAGACCCAGTACTTC. Residues: CASSRIGRKEETQYF.

The chain uses TRBV27 and TRBJ2-7, with D maybe TRBD1 (6 bases). In germline, CDR1 is MNHEY, CDR2 SMNVEV (reference sequence). This CDR3 is 15 amino acids long. Trimming pared 5 bases from V and 0 bases from J, leaving 14 bases between. The CDR3 sequence is CASSPGTTSSYEQYF. CDR3 sequence (DNA): TGTGCCAGCAGTCCCGGGACAACGTCCTCCTACGAGCAGTACTTC.

The V call is TRBV6-5, the J call TRBJ2-5; 7 bases map to TRBD2. The ends lost 9 bases at V and 4 bases at J; junction bases unmatched: 11. Germline V gene data show CDR1 as MNHEY and CDR2 as SVGAGI. The CDR3 consists of 14 residues. The CDR3: CASRRKRGGETQYF. The CDR3 nucleotides are TGTGCCAGTCGTCGGAAGCGGGGAGGAGAGACCCAGTACTTC.

The chain is built from TRBV5-1 and TRBJ2-1; D is unclear. The CDR3 is made up of 15 amino acids. CDR1 and CDR2 (germline): SGHRS, YFSETQ. The V gene lost 4 bases and the J gene lost 4 bases, with 15 bases spanning the gap. The CDR3, as DNA: TGCGCCAGCAGCCAGTCCCATACTACGTACAATGAGCAGTTCTTC. Residues: CASSQSHTTYNEQFF.

V is TRBV6-5 and J is TRBJ1-5; 9 bases map to TRBD1. Germline V gene sequence: CDR1 MNHEY, CDR2 SVGAGI. The CDR3 is 15 amino acids. With 7 bases clipped from V and 3 bases from J, the junction kept 7 bases outside the gene matches. The CDR3 reads CASTKGTGNNQPQHF. The CDR3 bases are TGTGCCAGCACTAAAGGGACAGGGAACAATCAGCCCCAGCATTTT.

The CDR3 reads CSVAAGTYGYTF. The DNA for the CDR3 is TGCAGCGTTGCGGCCGGGACCTATGGCTACACCTTC. V gene TRBV29-1 combines with J gene TRBJ1-2, with D possibly matching TRBD1 (5 bases). This CDR3 has 12 residues. Germline V gene lookup returns CDR1 SQVTM and CDR2 ANQGSEA. Trimming removed 4 bases at V and 4 bases at J, with 10 bases between.

The chain employs TRBV27 and TRBJ2-3; maybe TRBD2 (7 bases). V was cut by 3 bases and J by 3 bases, with 19 bases left in between. Germline lookup yields CDR1 MNHEY and CDR2 SMNVEV (reference sequence). The CDR3 has 17 residues. The CDR3 coding sequence is TGTGCCAGCAGTTTGAGGGGGGGAGATGGAGGAACAGATACGCAGTATTTT. Translating gives CASSLRGGDGGTDTQYF.

This chain uses TRBV7-9 with TRBJ2-7; 7 bases are a match to TRBD1. The CDR3 has 15 amino acids. Trimming removed 1 base from V and 0 bases from J; junction bases left unmatched: 3. Germline V gene data show CDR1 as SEHNR and CDR2 as FQNEAQ (reference sequence). The CDR3 region has the DNA TGTGCCAGCAGCTTAGATGGGACAGCCTCCTACGAGCAGTACTTC. This codes for CASSLDGTASYEQYF.

This clone appeared once. The rearrangement uses TRBV28 and TRBJ1-1; 8 positions match TRBD1. From germline, CDR1 is MDHEN and CDR2 SYDVKM. This CDR3 is 15 amino acids long. V gave up 6 bases and J gave up 0 bases; unmatched junction bases: 6. Here the CDR3 reads CASRLRQGMNTEAFF. DNA for the CDR3: TGTGCCAGCAGACTCCGACAGGGGATGAACACTGAAGCTTTCTTT.

This chain uses TRBV5-6 with TRBJ2-1; TRBD1 matches at 8 bases. Germline V gene data show CDR1 as SGHDT and CDR2 as YYEEEE. This CDR3 contains 15 residues. J was trimmed by 9 bases and V by 2 bases; bases with no gene match: 10. The CDR3 bases are TGTGCCAGCAGCTTTGGGGCAGGGGGCTATGTTGAGCAGTTCTTC. It is translated as CASSFGAGGYVEQFF.

The J gene is TRBJ1-5, the V gene TRBV6-6; D possibly corresponds to TRBD1 (5 bases). The length of the CDR3 is 16 residues. Germline CDR1 reads MNHNY; CDR2 reads SVGAGI (reference sequence). Trimming shortened V by 2 bases and J by 1 base, and 12 bases separated the two germline ends. The CDR3 nucleotides read TGTGCCAGCAGTTACCCTCAGGGCGGGAGCAATCAGCCCCAGCATTTT. This gives the protein CASSYPQGGSNQPQHF.

The genes are TRBV3-1 (or the pseudogene TRBV3-2) and TRBJ1-3, with unresolved D. The CDR3 covers 16 residues. The ends were cut back, 3 bases at V and 2 bases at J, with 14 bases in the middle. Germline-derived CDR1 and CDR2 are LGHDT and YNNKEL (reference sequence). As DNA, the CDR3 is TGTGCCAGCAGCCATGAGAGAGTAATAGCTGGAAACACCATATATTTT. The encoded protein is CASSHERVIAGNTIYF.

The genes are TRBV21-1 and TRBJ1-4. TRBV21-1 is reported as a pseudogene. The CDR3 contains 15 residues. CDR3 nucleotides: TGTGCCAGCAGCAAAGGGAGAGGACCAAGAGAAAAACTGTTTTTT. Encoded protein: CASSKGRGPREKLFF.

The chain recombines TRBV29-1 with TRBJ1-3; D perhaps matches TRBD1 (5 bases). The germline V gene encodes CDR1 SQVTM and CDR2 ANQGSEA. The CDR3 contains 16 residues. V shed 1 base and J shed 0 bases, with 13 bases lying between them. CDR3 nucleotides: TGCAGCGTTGAAGTCGGGGCAGTCTCCTCTGGAAACACCATATATTTT. Its translation: CSVEVGAVSSGNTIYF.

The genes are TRBV30 and TRBJ1-6; D gene uncertain. Germline values: CDR1 GTSNPN, CDR2 SVGIG (reference sequence). There are 12 residues in the CDR3. V dropped 6 bases and J dropped 4 bases, with 7 bases sitting between them. CDR3 nucleotides: TGTGCCTGTTTCCAGTATAATTCACCCCTCCACTTT. Amino acids: CACFQYNSPLHF.